This note documents a single TCR beta chain sequence. The record originates from a study of blood T cell repertoires in COVID-19. Turning to the study itself: Material from acute and convalescent COVID-19 was sourced from the United States, Italy and Spain. Sources were T cells, B-cell-depleted T cells, or PBMCs; the material itself was cDNA or gDNA.

Authors' data handling: Researchers report that nucleated cell counts were estimated from reference gene primer amplification. The protocol was immunoSEQ multiplex PCR, while the TCRdb copy is restricted to in-frame clones and leaves out a portion. Clone size and V and J calls were adopted from that table, with D and trimming inferred from the DNA. The table has 270,000 or so clones, roughly 89% seen once; the top ten hold roughly 5.1%. CDR1 and CDR2 (germline): KGHDR, SFDVKD. This CDR3 is 15 amino acids long. After removal of 4 bases from V and 5 bases from J, the junction contained 7 bases not matched to a gene.

This receptor was identified in a man aged 35-49 years with acute or convalescent COVID-19. This chain links TRBV24-1 with TRBJ2-7; 10 bases line up with TRBD1. The sequencing input was peripheral blood. CDR3 in DNA: TGTGCCACCAGTGACCCCGGGACAGGGGATAACGAGCAGTACTTC. It is translated as CATSDPGTGDNEQYF.